The clone carrying this T cell receptor beta chain was seen repeatedly, ten times or more. Semi-nested PCR with Nested Universal Primer A followed constant-region reverse priming of full-length variable regions. TCRdb processed the 5' RACE reads anew with MiXCR; each CDR3 protein has one entry. There are fewer than 55,000 distinct CDR3 sequences in the sample; approximately 23% occur only once, and 3.5% to 4.5% lies in the top ten. The CDR3 covers 15 residues. Germline loops: CDR1 SGDLS, CDR2 YYNGEE. V lost 4 bases to trimming and J lost 2 bases, with 16 bases between them. Treg sorting used a CD4+CD25+CD127-/low gate.

The origin of this receptor is a female donor with breast cancer. The rearrangement links TRBV9 to TRBJ2-7; tentative D call: TRBD2 (7 bases). The sequencing sample was made of Tregs sorted from a lymph node. The CDR3 region has the DNA TGTGCCAGCAGCAACACCGGCGGGGGCGCCTACGAGCAGTACTTC. This translates into CASSNTGGGAYEQYF. Filled out from reference TRBV9 and TRBJ2-7, the complete variable domain reads DSGVTQTPKHLITATGQRVTLRCSPRSGDLSVYWYQQSLDQGLQFLIQYYNGEERAKGNILERFSAQQFPDLHSELNLSSLELGDSALYFCASSNTGGGAYEQYFGPGTRLTVT.